One and the same sample provided the 29 T cell receptor beta chains below, sequenced in a study of Ad26.COV2.S vaccination and SARS-CoV-2 variants. Here immunoSEQ multiplex PCR was the method, and the copy in TCRdb shows in-frame clones only, minus some. There are about 680,000 clones in the sample; about 90% occur only once, and over 1.3% lies in the top ten. Treatment given: roughly 18 received Ad26.COV2.S at low or high dose, single or two shots; roughly five received placebo; per-sample allocation not given. Sampling took place 63 days after the first vaccine or placebo injection. Source: peripheral blood, taken in a trial of Ad26.COV2.S vaccine versus placebo. Receptors originate from a person between 18 and 65 years old who received the Ad26.COV2.S COVID-19 vaccine or a placebo.

There are a few counts of this clone. V usage is TRBV6-2 or TRBV6-3 and J usage is TRBJ1-2, with TRBD1 identical over 8 bases. Trimming at V came to 2 bases and at J to 4 bases, leaving 6 bases not matched to a gene. Germline CDR1 and CDR2: MNHEY and SVGEGT. This CDR3 spans 15 amino acids. The CDR3 DNA reads as TGTGCCAGCAGTTACCCGACAGGGGCTATCTATGGCTACACCTTC. Translation gives CASSYPTGAIYGYTF.

V usage is TRBV6-5 and J usage is TRBJ1-1; no clear D gene. V was pared by 2 bases and J by 6 bases, with 1 base between. The CDR3 covers 10 residues. From germline, CDR1 is MNHEY and CDR2 SVGAGI. As DNA, the CDR3 is TGTGCCAGCAGTTACCCTGAAGCTTTCTTT. Translating gives CASSYPEAFF.

CDR3 protein: CASSYAGQLTDTQYF. The CDR3 bases are TGTGCCAGCAGTTACGCGGGACAGTTAACAGATACGCAGTATTTT. The V call is TRBV6-5, the J call TRBJ2-3; D possibly corresponds to TRBD1 (7 bases). Trimming left V 2 bases short and J 3 bases short, with 12 bases between. Germline-derived CDR1 and CDR2 are MNHEY and SVGAGI. CDR3 length: 15 amino acids.

The CDR3 protein is CASSIKESSYNEQFF. The CDR3 DNA is TGTGCCAGTAGTATTAAAGAGAGCTCCTACAATGAGCAGTTCTTC. J is TRBJ2-1 and V is TRBV19; D not resolved. Trimming left V 3 bases short and J 0 bases short, with 9 bases between. Germline V gives CDR1 LNHDA, CDR2 SQIVND (reference sequence). The CDR3 covers 15 residues.

The rearrangement links TRBV5-1 to TRBJ1-1; 7 bases are shared with TRBD1. This CDR3 contains 14 residues. Germline CDR1 and CDR2: SGHRS and YFSETQ. Germline trimming cut 3 bases from V and 0 bases from J; bases unmatched to any gene: 2. DNA for the CDR3: TGCGCCAGCAGCTCGACAGGGATGAACACTGAAGCTTTCTTT. Translation: CASSSTGMNTEAFF.

A word on this clone: This sample includes further DNA sequences coding for the same CDR3. As DNA, the CDR3 is TGTGCCAGCAGCTTAGACAGGGGTCAGCCCCAGCATTTT. It encodes CASSLDRGQPQHF. The rearrangement uses TRBV11-2 and TRBJ1-5, with a weak D call TRBD1 (6 bases). Per the germline V gene, CDR1 is SGHAT and CDR2 is FQNNGV. The CDR3 runs 13 residues. With 0 bases removed from V and 6 bases from J, the gap between germline ends came to 6 bases.

This rearrangement joins TRBV11-3 to TRBJ1-2; 9 bases align to TRBD1. Germline trimming cut 4 bases from V and 7 bases from J; bases unmatched to any gene: 4. There are 13 residues in the CDR3. Germline CDR1 and CDR2: SGHNT and YENEEA. The chain's CDR3 is CASSSNRGLGYTF. Written as DNA, the CDR3 is TGTGCCAGCAGCTCGAACAGGGGGCTTGGCTACACCTTC.

In regard to this clone: Other DNA sequences in this sample translate to the same CDR3. The chain links TRBV19 to TRBJ1-4; D not resolved. CDR1 and CDR2 from the germline V gene are LNHDA and SQIVND (reference sequence). The CDR3 sequence is 14 residues long. V lost 1 base and J 4 bases, leaving 7 bases between the germline ends. The CDR3 spells CASSIAGINEKLFF. In DNA, the CDR3 is TGTGCCAGTAGTATAGCTGGGATTAATGAAAAACTGTTTTTT.

CDR3 sequence (DNA): TGTGCCTGGAGTGTAACCCGCTACTCTGGAAACACCATATATTTT. Its translation is CAWSVTRYSGNTIYF. The rearrangement joins TRBV30 to TRBJ1-3; D unclear. This CDR3 has 15 residues. CDR1 GTSNPN and CDR2 SVGIG come from the germline V gene (reference sequence). Trimming took 0 bases from V and 0 from J, leaving 9 bases between them.

The gene calls are TRBV2 and TRBJ2-1; 8 bases agree with TRBD2. The V and J ends lost 7 bases and 7 bases, in that order; junction bases with no gene match: 6. Germline CDR1 is SNHLY and CDR2 is FYNNEI. The CDR3 is 13 amino acids. CDR3 sequence: CASIDGRVNEQFF. Written as DNA, the CDR3 is TGTGCCAGCATAGACGGGAGGGTGAATGAGCAGTTCTTC.

The V call is TRBV21-1, the J call TRBJ2-3; the table's D call of TRBD2 was not tested on the DNA. TRBV21-1 is a documented pseudogene. This CDR3 contains 19 residues. CDR3 sequence: CASSKEKGTSGSIVDTQYF. The CDR3 nucleotides are TGTGCCAGCAGCAAAGAGAAGGGGACTAGCGGGAGTATAGTAGATACGCAGTATTTT.

This chain links TRBV4-1 with TRBJ1-3, with 8 bases that match TRBD1. The CDR3 loop spans 16 amino acids. Unmatched junction bases numbered 5, after V lost 0 bases and J lost 4 bases. Germline CDR1 and CDR2: MGHRA and YSYEKL. DNA for the CDR3: TGCGCCAGCAGCCAAGACCAGGGGGCGCCGGGAAACACCATATATTTT. Its protein is CASSQDQGAPGNTIYF.

J is TRBJ2-5 and V is TRBV30; TRBD2 is a possible D gene (7 bases). The germline V gene encodes CDR1 GTSNPN and CDR2 SVGIG (reference sequence). The V and J ends lost 0 bases and 2 bases respectively, with 10 bases between them. The CDR3 sequence is 14 residues long. The CDR3: CAWSVGGGQETQYF. The CDR3 nucleotides read TGTGCCTGGAGTGTGGGAGGGGGTCAAGAGACCCAGTACTTC.

In regard to this clone: In the same sample, other DNA sequences code for this CDR3. This chain connects TRBV18 to TRBJ2-1, with D possibly matching TRBD2 (5 bases). From germline, CDR1 is KGHSH and CDR2 LQKENI. There are 14 residues in the CDR3. Trimming shortened V by 3 bases and J by 5 bases, and 11 bases separated the two germline ends. The CDR3: CASSPLDGNNEQFF. The CDR3 DNA sequence: TGTGCCAGCTCACCCCTTGACGGGAACAATGAGCAGTTCTTC.

The chain employs TRBV24-1 and TRBJ1-5, with 10 bases that match TRBD1. The CDR3 length is 15 residues. Germline-derived CDR1 and CDR2 are KGHDR and SFDVKD. The V gene end was trimmed by 7 bases and the J gene end by 8 bases; junction bases not matched to a gene: 10. The chain's CDR3 is CATRATGQGFEPQHF. The CDR3 nucleotides read TGTGCCACCAGAGCTACGGGACAGGGGTTTGAGCCCCAGCATTTT.

CDR3 DNA: TGTGCCAGCAGTGAAGGAGCAGGAACACTCTATGGCTACACCTTC. This gives the protein CASSEGAGTLYGYTF. The rearrangement joins TRBV6-1 to TRBJ1-2; D not resolved. This CDR3 is built from 15 residues. CDR1 is MNHNS, CDR2 SASEGT, per germline. V lost 1 base to trimming and J lost 4 bases, with 13 bases between them.

This chain joins TRBV5-6 and TRBJ2-6, with D unresolved. The CDR3 contains 13 residues. Deletions cut 6 bases from V and 2 bases from J, with 6 bases between. Germline V CDR1 and CDR2: SGHDT, YYEEEE. In DNA form, the CDR3 reads TGTGCCAGCAAAGTTGCTGGGGCCAACGTCCTGACTTTC. The encoded protein is CASKVAGANVLTF.

The chain links TRBV5-1 to TRBJ2-3, with D uncertain. Germline assignment: CDR1 SGHRS and CDR2 YFSETQ. V lost 4 bases and J lost 4, with 7 bases in between. The CDR3 loop spans 12 amino acids. The CDR3 sequence is CASSISPDTQYF. The DNA for the CDR3 is TGCGCCAGCAGCATCAGCCCAGATACGCAGTATTTT.

The chain carries TRBV4-1 and TRBJ1-2; D remains ambiguous. The germline V and J ends were trimmed by 1 base and 5 bases, with 8 bases remaining between them. Germline V lookup: CDR1 MGHRA, CDR2 YSYEKL. The length of the CDR3 is 13 residues. This CDR3 reads CASSQGPEYGYTF. CDR3 coding DNA: TGCGCCAGCAGCCAAGGACCCGAATATGGCTACACCTTC.

The J gene is TRBJ1-3, the V gene TRBV30; D gene unclear. V was trimmed by 0 bases and J by 2 bases, leaving 11 bases between them. The V gene's germline CDR1 is GTSNPN and CDR2 SVGIG (reference sequence). CDR3 length: 15 residues. CDR3 bases: TGTGCCTGGAGTGTCGGCACGCGACCTGGAAACACCATATATTTT. Translation gives CAWSVGTRPGNTIYF.

The rearrangement links TRBV19 to TRBJ1-3, with unresolved D. CDR1 and CDR2 (germline): LNHDA, SQIVND (reference sequence). The V and J ends lost 2 bases and 0 bases respectively, with 11 bases between them. CDR3 length: 16 residues. The CDR3 coding sequence is TGTGCCAGTAGTATACTGGTGGGGAGCTCTGGAAACACCATATATTTT. It is translated as CASSILVGSSGNTIYF.

The chain is built from TRBV18 and TRBJ2-1; D remains unclear. Trimming removed 0 bases from V and 4 bases from J, with 10 bases in between. Germline assignment: CDR1 KGHSH and CDR2 LQKENI. The length of the CDR3 is 15 residues. The CDR3 DNA reads TGTGCCAGCTCACCACCGGTTGCCGGTTACAATGAGCAGTTCTTC. Amino acids: CASSPPVAGYNEQFF. The full variable domain, in which reference TRBV18 and TRBJ2-1 provide the parts outside the CDR3, is NAGVMQNPRHLVRRRGQEARLRCSPMKGHSHVYWYRQLPEEGLKFMVYLQKENIIDESGMPKERFSAEFPKEGPSILRIQQVVRGDSAAYFCASSPPVAGYNEQFFGPGTRLTVL.

The rearrangement joins TRBV5-1 to TRBJ2-7; no firm D call. Germline CDR1 is SGHRS and CDR2 is YFSETQ. Between the trimmed V and J ends, which lost 0 bases and 6 bases, there was a span of 19 bases. The CDR3 spans 16 residues. The CDR3 spells CASSLARYSADSEQYF. The CDR3 DNA reads TGCGCCAGCAGCTTGGCCAGGTACAGTGCAGATTCCGAGCAGTACTTC. Combining the CDR3 with reference TRBV5-1 and TRBJ2-7 gives the whole variable domain KAGVTQTPRYLIKTRGQQVTLSCSPISGHRSVSWYQQTPGQGLQFLFEYFSETQRNKGNFPGRFSGRQFSNSRSEMNVSTLELGDSALYLCASSLARYSADSEQYFGPGTRLTVT.

Only one count was recorded for this clone. This chain links TRBV5-1 with TRBJ2-3; 10 bases line up with TRBD2. After removal of 5 bases from V and 0 bases from J, the junction contained 3 bases not matched to a gene. CDR1 and CDR2 from the germline V gene are SGHRS and YFSETQ. There are 15 residues in the CDR3. CDR3 DNA: TGCGCCAGCAGGGCTAGCGGGGGTAGCACAGATACGCAGTATTTT. Amino acid sequence: CASRASGGSTDTQYF. Combining the CDR3 with reference TRBV5-1 and TRBJ2-3 gives the whole variable domain KAGVTQTPRYLIKTRGQQVTLSCSPISGHRSVSWYQQTPGQGLQFLFEYFSETQRNKGNFPGRFSGRQFSNSRSEMNVSTLELGDSALYLCASRASGGSTDTQYFGPGTRLTVL.

This sequence joins TRBV19 and TRBJ1-3, with D uncertain. The CDR3 spans 14 residues. From germline, CDR1 is LNHDA and CDR2 SQIVND (reference sequence). V lost 7 bases, J lost 2 bases, and 12 bases lay in between. The CDR3 loop is CASTPLATGNTIYF. The DNA for the CDR3 is TGTGCCAGTACCCCTCTGGCGACTGGAAACACCATATATTTT.

Written as DNA, the CDR3 is TGCAGCGTTCTAAAGGGCAGGGGTTCCTACGAGCAGTACTTC. Its protein product is CSVLKGRGSYEQYF. The V and J genes are TRBV29-1 and TRBJ2-7, with D tentatively TRBD1 (6 bases). This CDR3 region has 14 residues. Trimming took off 5 bases at V and 1 base at J, with 15 bases between the two ends. Germline CDR1 is SQVTM and CDR2 is ANQGSEA.

The gene calls are TRBV7-8 and TRBJ1-1; TRBD1 might be the D (6 bases). V lost 3 bases, J lost 3 bases, and 11 bases lay in between. Germline loops: CDR1 SGHVS, CDR2 FQNEAQ. CDR3 length: 14 residues. CDR3 loop: CASSFRGFYTEAFF. The CDR3 bases are TGTGCCAGCAGCTTTAGGGGGTTTTACACTGAAGCTTTCTTT. Full variable domain (missing parts from reference TRBV7-8 and TRBJ1-1): GAGVSQSPRYKVAKRGQDVALRCDPISGHVSLFWYQQALGQGPEFLTYFQNEAQLDKSGLPSDRFFAERPEGSVSTLKIQRTQQEDSAVYLCASSFRGFYTEAFFGQGTRLTVV.

The chain uses TRBV6-5 and TRBJ2-7; no firm D call. The CDR3 has 13 residues. Trimming stripped 1 base from V and 3 bases from J, with 7 bases between. Germline-derived CDR1 and CDR2 are MNHEY and SVGAGI. In DNA form, the CDR3 reads TGTGCCAGCAGTTACTATAGAGACTACGAGCAGTACTTC. As protein: CASSYYRDYEQYF.

The V gene is TRBV4-1, the J gene TRBJ1-1, with D uncertain. Germline V gives CDR1 MGHRA, CDR2 YSYEKL. V was clipped by 4 bases and J by 4 bases, with 16 bases between them. The CDR3 extends over 15 amino acids. CDR3 sequence reads: CASSRGSGSTTEAFF. CDR3 nucleotides: TGCGCCAGCAGCCGCGGGTCGGGATCTACCACTGAAGCTTTCTTT.